This T cell receptor (beta chain) was recorded in a study of T-cell memory formation after mild COVID-19 (dated by TCRdb to the early 2020s). Study-level background: TCR sequence clusters from the two donors were found to be largely donor specific. Two young, previously healthy adult volunteers, one female and one male, were included in the cohort. In two donors, T-cell clones that expanded and contracted after mild COVID-19 were followed by sequencing TCRalpha and TCRbeta repertoires longitudinally. General study outcomes and caveats: Balanced CD4/CD8 phenotypes were observed for clones contracting from day 15 to 85, whereas a bias towards CD4+ was observed for a second wave of clones expanding from day 15 to 37. Whether the second-wave clones peaking on day 37 were SARS-CoV-2 specific was not confirmed. Only a couple of mild cases were covered by the study, and larger cohorts that include severe cases with pre-infection samples were considered necessary. Some responding clones were detected in pre-infection memory, suggesting pre-existing cross-reactive memory T cells joined the SARS-CoV-2 response. Contracting CD4+ clones turned up mainly in the CM and EM memory subsets, whereas EMRA was where CD8+ clones were enriched.

PBMCs were isolated by Ficoll-Paque density gradient centrifugation. The CDR3 holds 15 amino acids from the cysteine to the phenylalanine. The retained sequence is limited to the CDR3, 45 bases, with the frame set at the first base. V is pruned by 4 bases and J by 8 bases, leaving 11 bases of the junction without a gene match. CDR1 and CDR2 are read off the germline V gene as MNHEY and SVGEGT. Sequencing instrument: Illumina NovaSeq 6000. TCRalpha and TCRbeta cDNA libraries were constructed by 5'RACE with constant-segment primers, with sample barcodes and unique molecular identifiers being introduced. Trizol reagent was used to extract RNA from every sample. Libraries were amplified in two PCR steps, with a second sample barcode and Illumina TruSeq adapters added in the second step. The libraries were sequenced on an Illumina NovaSeq using 2 x 150 bp paired-end reads. For the original study's pipeline: With migec v1.2.7, reads were demultiplexed and then collapsed into UMI-guided consensus sequences. Using mixcr v2.1.11, UMI consensuses were aligned to TRA and TRB V and J templates and then assembled into clonotypes. Clonotypes were classified as expanded or contracted when called significant by both edgeR and NoisET, with noise models trained on biological replicates. For edgeR calls, the cutoffs were a false discovery rate-adjusted p below 0.01 and a log2 fold-change threshold of 1. PCA with hierarchical clustering of max-normalized trajectories of the 1000 most abundant clonotypes was used as exploratory dynamics analysis. Separately sequenced CD4+ and CD8+ repertoires were used to assign the CD4 or CD8 phenotype of responding clones. TCRdb reran the public reads through fastp at Q25 and MiXCR, keeping productive beta chains. Rows are combined by CDR3 protein, so each entry shows the most common genes and DNA. These V and J calls originate from TCRdb's pipeline instead of the authors' own analysis. This sample has about half a million distinct CDR3 sequences in its table, and 15% to 20% of those were observed once. The top ten clones comprise over 9% of the sample.

This clonotype was seen a single time. No cognate antigen has been identified for it. No clone much larger than this one lies a single base away; base qualities are absent. One read alone makes for weak evidence. The sequence was collected from an adult woman who had mild COVID-19 (a few samples of this study predate the infection). The sample titles of this study are shuffled in the database, so cell type and time point are left out; the donor was told from shared clones. Sequencing used PBMCs or a T cell subset sorted from them (not recorded which). The rearranged chain carries TRBV6-2 or TRBV6-3 and TRBJ2-1, and TRBD2 aligns with 7 junction nucleotides. The sequence in DNA is TGTGCCAGCAGTTCTCCGAGCGGGACTATCCATGAGCAGTTCTTC. Translated, it reads CASSSPSGTIHEQFF.